This TCR beta chain was obtained from a study of cytomegalovirus exposure and HLA in healthy donors. Primers included in the PCR were 60 Vbeta and 13 Jbeta primers. Study processing details: Per a later analysis, the number of unique TCR beta chains was approximately 73 million, of which roughly 11 million were shared. Here immunoSEQ multiplex PCR was the method, and the copy in TCRdb shows in-frame clones only, minus some. V and J calls and clone size are given by that table; D and trimming were obtained from the DNA. The table has 150,000 to 200,000 clones, approximately 82% seen once; the top ten hold less than 2%. Study-wide points: Many donors carried some public TCRs, although rarity characterized most TCR sequences. Researchers reported in a later analysis that common viral pathogens appeared linked to several top clusters. Reportedly, cytomegalovirus status was diagnosed with high sensitivity and specificity.

The CDR3 is 17 amino acids. The V end lost 0 bases, the J end lost 6 bases, and 22 bases lay between the germline ends. CDR1 is SGHNT and CDR2 is YYREEE in the germline V gene (reference sequence). This clone has only a few counts. Its antigen is not identified. This receptor was obtained from a young woman in good health and CMV-seronegative. The sequenced material came from PBMCs. The chain links TRBV5-4 to TRBJ2-7, with a weak D call TRBD1 (6 bases). The CDR3 loop is CASSLGGPASRVGEQYV. For the CDR3, the DNA is TGTGCCAGCAGCTTGGGGGGGCCGGCGTCGCGGGTGGGCGAGCAGTACGTC.